The 29 T cell receptor beta chains presented below share a single source sample, sequenced in a study of naive and memory T cell subsets. Two oligonucleotides, mixed equimolar, formed the beta constant-region primer covering TRBC1 and TRBC2. Ligated cDNA was amplified by four rounds of PCR with nested alpha and beta constant-region primers and SP2. TCRdb re-called the UMI-ligation and nested PCR reads with MiXCR, one entry per CDR3 protein. Here the sample spans some 80,000 distinct CDR3 sequences, 9% being singletons. The sample comprised naive CD8+ T cells from blood. These receptors all come from a human donor in good health.

In this sample, this clonotype turned up many times. The chain recombines TRBV2 with TRBJ1-1; D might be TRBD1 (6 bases). Germline V CDR1 and CDR2: SNHLY, FYNNEI. The CDR3 extends over 15 amino acids. Trimming removed 6 bases at V and 5 bases at J, with 19 bases between. CDR3: CASRVVRGDGTEAFF. CDR3 sequence (DNA): TGTGCCAGCAGGGTCGTCAGGGGCGATGGGACTGAAGCTTTCTTT. The whole variable domain, remainder taken from reference TRBV2 and TRBJ1-1, is EPEVTQTPSHQVTQMGQEVILRCVPISNHLYFYWYRQILGQKVEFLVSFYNNEISEKSEIFDDQFSVERPDGSNFTLKIRSTKLEDSAMYFCASRVVRGDGTEAFFGQGTRLTVV.

This clonotype was seen repeatedly, ten times or more. The genes are TRBV5-1 and TRBJ1-1, with 8 bases fitting TRBD1. This CDR3 region has 14 residues. V shed 4 bases and J 3 bases; nucleotides not matched to a gene: 5. The germline CDR1 and CDR2 sequences are SGHRS and YFSETQ. For the CDR3, the DNA is TGCGCCAGCAGCCACAAGGACAGGGACACTGAAGCTTTCTTT. It translates to CASSHKDRDTEAFF.

This clonotype was counted only a few times. J is TRBJ2-3 and V is TRBV4-1; 9 bases agree with TRBD1. This CDR3 is built from 15 residues. Germline CDR1 MGHRA, CDR2 YSYEKL. V lost 5 bases, J lost 1 base, and 4 bases stayed unmatched. This chain's CDR3 is CASSYRGRGTDTQYF. For the CDR3, the DNA is TGCGCCAGCAGCTACAGGGGGCGCGGCACAGATACGCAGTATTTT.

This clonotype was recorded a few times. The chain combines TRBV7-3 with TRBJ2-3; no clear D. CDR3 length: 13 amino acids. The V and J ends lost 5 bases and 5 bases respectively, with 11 bases between them. Germline V gene lookup returns CDR1 SGHTA and CDR2 FQGTGA. This CDR3 reads CASSPQPGDTQYF. The CDR3 coding sequence is TGTGCCAGCAGCCCCCAGCCAGGAGATACGCAGTATTTT.

The table lists this clonotype with many counts. The chain is built from TRBV20-1 and TRBJ2-5, with D possibly TRBD2 on 6 matching bases. Trimming removed 0 bases at V and 1 base at J, with 15 bases between. The CDR3 covers 16 residues. Germline V gene data show CDR1 as DFQATT and CDR2 as SNEGSKA (reference sequence). The CDR3 DNA reads as TGCAGTGCTAGAGATCCCGGGAGTAGTGCCCAAGAGACCCAGTACTTC. Amino acids: CSARDPGSSAQETQYF.

This clonotype was observed a handful of times. This rearrangement joins TRBV6-2 or TRBV6-3 to TRBJ2-1, with a possible D match to TRBD2 (5 bases). Germline V gene data show CDR1 as MNHEY and CDR2 as SVGEGT. CDR3 length: 14 residues. V was clipped by 4 bases and J by 0 bases, with 7 bases between them. The CDR3 sequence is CASSSEDSYNEQFF. CDR3 sequence (DNA): TGTGCCAGCAGTTCGGAGGACTCCTACAATGAGCAGTTCTTC.

The J gene is TRBJ2-5, the V gene TRBV10-3; the match to TRBD2 covers 10 bases. This CDR3 has 16 residues. Germline CDR1 ENHRY, CDR2 SYGVKD. Germline trimming cut 3 bases from V and 5 bases from J; bases unmatched to any gene: 9. CDR3 in DNA: TGTGCCATCAGTGATGAAGCGGGAGGGCCTGGGGAGACCCAGTACTTC. This codes for CAISDEAGGPGETQYF.

In this sample, this clonotype turned up many times. This chain uses TRBV27 with TRBJ2-7; D uncertain. The germline V gene encodes CDR1 MNHEY and CDR2 SMNVEV (reference sequence). The CDR3 consists of 13 residues. With 3 bases removed from V and 2 bases from J, the gap between germline ends came to 8 bases. The CDR3 nucleotides are TGTGCCAGCAGTTTTGCGAGTACCTACGAGCAGTACTTC. Its translation is CASSFASTYEQYF.

V is TRBV13 and J is TRBJ2-3; D unclear. Trimming left V 1 base short and J 1 base short, with 12 bases between. The CDR3 covers 16 residues. Germline V lookup: CDR1 PRHDT, CDR2 FYEKMQ (reference sequence). CDR3 amino acids: CASSLVTAEGTDTQYF. In nucleotides, the CDR3 is TGTGCCAGCAGCTTAGTTACAGCTGAAGGCACAGATACGCAGTATTTT.

This clonotype has ten or more counts. The chain combines TRBV6-5 with TRBJ2-1; TRBD1 aligns across 7 bases. Germline V gives CDR1 MNHEY, CDR2 SVGAGI. V trimming: 4 bases; J trimming: 5 bases; junction bases outside the gene matches: 5. The CDR3 consists of 14 residues. The CDR3 is CASSLTGPHNEQFF. CDR3 sequence (DNA): TGTGCCAGCAGTTTGACAGGGCCTCACAATGAGCAGTTCTTC.

The DNA for the CDR3 is TGCAGTGCCCTGGGACAGGGGGACCCTTTCTCCTACGAGCAGTACTTC. Translating it yields CSALGQGDPFSYEQYF. V and J are TRBV20-1 and TRBJ2-7, with 11 bases that match TRBD1. Germline-derived CDR1 and CDR2 are DFQATT and SNEGSKA (reference sequence). J lost 0 bases, V lost 6 bases, and 10 bases had no gene match. The CDR3 totals 16 residues.

The sample holds many counts of this clonotype. This chain links TRBV14 with TRBJ2-1; 14 bases line up with TRBD2. Germline lookup yields CDR1 SGHDN and CDR2 FVKESK. The V gene end was trimmed by 0 bases and the J gene end by 2 bases; junction bases not matched to a gene: 9. The CDR3 is 20 residues long. This chain's CDR3 is CASSQEGGTSGSGTYNEQFF. The DNA for the CDR3 is TGTGCCAGCAGCCAAGAAGGGGGGACTAGCGGGAGTGGGACCTACAATGAGCAGTTCTTC.

This chain joins TRBV6-5 and TRBJ2-3; D may correspond to TRBD1 or TRBD2 (6 bases each). Trimming shortened V by 2 bases and J by 3 bases, and 9 bases separated the two germline ends. The CDR3 loop spans 14 amino acids. Per the germline V gene, CDR1 is MNHEY and CDR2 is SVGAGI. CDR3 DNA sequence: TGTGCCAGCAGTTACGGGGGGCTAACAGATACGCAGTATTTT. Translation gives CASSYGGLTDTQYF.

This clonotype was observed a handful of times. The chain employs TRBV27 and TRBJ2-7, with 10 bases that match TRBD1. This CDR3 comprises 16 residues. V shed 3 bases, J shed 6 bases, and the junction held 11 bases outside the gene matches. CDR1 and CDR2 from the germline V gene are MNHEY and SMNVEV (reference sequence). CDR3 protein: CASSLWDRGLAGEQYF. The CDR3 DNA reads TGTGCCAGCAGTTTGTGGGACAGGGGACTCGCGGGCGAGCAGTACTTC.

The sample holds many counts of this clonotype. The V and J genes are TRBV29-1 and TRBJ2-1, with D possibly TRBD2 on 6 matching bases. V lost 4 bases, J lost 0 bases, and 7 bases lay in between. CDR3 length equals 13 residues. Germline assignment: CDR1 SQVTM and CDR2 ANQGSEA. The CDR3 DNA follows: TGCAGCGTTGTCGGGGGCTCCTACAATGAGCAGTTCTTC. Translated: CSVVGGSYNEQFF.

This clonotype has more than one count but fewer than ten. The chain combines TRBV11-1 with TRBJ2-7; D is possibly TRBD1 (6 bases). The CDR3 extends over 14 amino acids. Germline values: CDR1 SGHAT, CDR2 FQDESV (reference sequence). The V gene lost 0 bases and the J gene lost 4 bases, with 10 bases spanning the gap. The CDR3 coding sequence is TGTGCCAGCAGCTTAGCACAGGGACGGTACGAGCAGTACTTC. Its protein product is CASSLAQGRYEQYF.

The chain carries TRBV19 and TRBJ2-1; 8 nucleotides line up with TRBD2. Germline loops: CDR1 LNHDA, CDR2 SQIVND (reference sequence). The CDR3 spans 14 residues. V was pared by 5 bases and J by 7 bases, with 7 bases of the junction left unmatched. CDR3 residues: CASSLTGTSNEQFF. The CDR3 DNA reads as TGTGCCAGTAGTCTGACCGGGACTAGTAATGAGCAGTTCTTC.

Points on this clonotype: Since a much larger clone is just one base distant, this may be a read error. Here the CDR3 DNA reads TGCAGTGCCAAAAAACTAGCGGGAATTTACAATGTGCAGTTCTTC. Amino acids: CSAKKLAGIYNVQFF. The rearrangement links TRBV20-1 to TRBJ2-1; TRBD2 agrees at 10 bases. The CDR3 extends over 15 amino acids. From germline, CDR1 is DFQATT and CDR2 SNEGSKA (reference sequence).

J is TRBJ2-7 and V is TRBV10-3; 10 bases agree with TRBD2. The junction had 3 bases not matched to a gene; V was cut back by 1 base and J by 3 bases. CDR1 ENHRY and CDR2 SYGVKD come from the germline V gene. The CDR3 has 15 amino acids. The CDR3 spells CAISEYVAGGYEQYF. CDR3 nucleotide sequence: TGTGCCATCAGTGAGTACGTAGCGGGAGGCTACGAGCAGTACTTC.

This clonotype appeared many times. The chain has TRBV27 and TRBJ2-7; D not resolved. Germline loops: CDR1 MNHEY, CDR2 SMNVEV (reference sequence). The CDR3 covers 16 residues. Trimming removed 6 bases from V and 2 bases from J, with 20 bases in between. The DNA for the CDR3 is TGTGCCAGCAGCCGGGTCGCAGAACGGCGAGCCTACGAGCAGTACTTC. The encoded protein is CASSRVAERRAYEQYF.

At least ten counts were recorded for this clonotype. The chain recombines TRBV15 with TRBJ2-7; D is possibly TRBD2 (6 bases). This CDR3 comprises 14 residues. Per germline, CDR1 LNHNV and CDR2 YYDKDF (reference sequence). Trimming cost V 5 bases and J 2 bases, with 13 bases left between them. In DNA form, the CDR3 reads TGTGCCACCAGCGCGGGGCGGCAGACCTACGAGCAGTACTTC. Amino acid sequence: CATSAGRQTYEQYF.

Many counts were recorded for this clonotype. The chain is built from TRBV5-5 and TRBJ1-2; possible D gene TRBD1, 5 bases. Germline CDR1 reads SGHKS; CDR2 reads YYEKEE (reference sequence). The CDR3 consists of 13 residues. Trimming took 4 bases from V and 5 from J, leaving 12 bases between them. CDR3 sequence: CASSAGTAYGYTF. Here the CDR3 DNA reads TGTGCCAGCAGCGCAGGGACCGCTTATGGCTACACCTTC.

V gene TRBV29-1 combines with J gene TRBJ2-1, with 7 bases that match TRBD2. This CDR3 is built from 13 residues. V gave up 4 bases and J gave up 6 bases; unmatched junction bases: 6. Germline V gene lookup returns CDR1 SQVTM and CDR2 ANQGSEA. Written as DNA, the CDR3 is TGCAGCGTTGTTGGCGGGAGAAGCAATGAGCAGTTCTTC. The encoded protein is CSVVGGRSNEQFF.

V gene TRBV27 combines with J gene TRBJ1-5, with D unresolved. V lost 5 bases and J 0 bases, leaving 14 bases between the germline ends. This CDR3 spans 16 amino acids. Germline lookup yields CDR1 MNHEY and CDR2 SMNVEV (reference sequence). The chain's CDR3 is CASSPLTDYSNQPQHF. CDR3 coding DNA: TGTGCCAGCAGTCCCCTGACGGATTATAGCAATCAGCCCCAGCATTTT.

This clonotype was counted at least ten times. The chain is built from TRBV12-5 and TRBJ2-3, with 8 bases lining up with TRBD1. Germline lookup yields CDR1 LGHNT and CDR2 FRNRAP. The ends lost 2 bases at V and 3 bases at J; junction bases unmatched: 13. The CDR3 is made up of 18 amino acids. The CDR3 DNA is TGTGCTAGTGGTTTGAAGCGGTCCGTGACAGGGGATACAGATACGCAGTATTTT. Its protein is CASGLKRSVTGDTDTQYF. The whole variable domain, remainder taken from reference TRBV12-5 and TRBJ2-3, is DARVTQTPRHKVTEMGQEVTMRCQPILGHNTVFWYRQTMMQGLELLAYFRNRAPLDDSGMPKDRFSAEMPDATLATLKIQPSEPRDSAVYFCASGLKRSVTGDTDTQYFGPGTRLTVL.

This clonotype has only a few counts. This chain uses TRBV7-6 with TRBJ1-4; no clear D. Germline loops: CDR1 SGHVS, CDR2 FNYEAQ. The CDR3 runs to 14 residues. V was clipped by 2 bases and J by 5 bases, with 9 bases between them. CDR3 in amino acids: CASSLRVSNEKLFF. The CDR3 nucleotides read TGTGCCAGCAGCTTAAGGGTATCGAATGAAAAACTGTTTTTT.

The rearrangement links TRBV6-5 to TRBJ2-1; D uncertain. CDR3 size: 15 residues. The germline gives CDR1 MNHEY, CDR2 SVGAGI. Trimming stripped 2 bases from V and 5 bases from J, with 13 bases between. Here the CDR3 DNA reads TGTGCCAGCAGTTACCTTCGTTATACTGACAATGAGCAGTTCTTC. Translated, it gives CASSYLRYTDNEQFF.

In this sample, this clonotype turned up many times. The chain combines TRBV27 with TRBJ1-2; maybe TRBD1 (6 bases). Per germline, CDR1 MNHEY and CDR2 SMNVEV (reference sequence). The V gene lost 3 bases and the J gene lost 6 bases, with 14 bases spanning the gap. The CDR3 consists of 14 residues. The CDR3, as DNA: TGTGCCAGCAGTTTGTTTTTAGGGGGAGATGGCTACACCTTC. It specifies CASSLFLGGDGYTF.

This clonotype was observed many times. The chain employs TRBV6-5 and TRBJ2-1; D is perhaps TRBD1 (6 bases). Trimming took off 4 bases at V and 5 bases at J, with 12 bases between the two ends. CDR3 length equals 14 residues. Per the germline V gene, CDR1 is MNHEY and CDR2 is SVGAGI. The CDR3 here is CASSLPGTHNEQFF. The CDR3 nucleotides read TGTGCCAGCAGTTTACCCGGGACACACAATGAGCAGTTCTTC.